The sample holds one count of the clone carrying this T cell receptor (beta chain). Measured with immunoSEQ multiplex PCR; TCRdb has only the in-frame clones, and not every one. Among 180,000 or so clones listed, just under 95% were seen once. This record comes from a study of control samples from healthy donors and cancer patients. CDR1 and CDR2 from the germline V gene are KGHSH and LQKENI. The CDR3 consists of 14 residues. V lost 3 bases and J 7 bases, leaving 13 bases between the germline ends. The TCR comes from a woman aged 55-69 years in good health. The material sequenced was blood. The gene calls are TRBV18 and TRBJ2-1; tentative D call: TRBD1 (6 bases). CDR3 in amino acids: CASSPADRPNEQFF. The CDR3, as DNA: TGTGCCAGCTCACCCGCGGACAGACCGAATGAGCAGTTCTTC.